The 8 T cell receptor beta chains reported below all come from one sample, sequenced in a study of circulating and synovial CD4+ cells in juvenile arthritis. Repertoires were generated with immunoSEQ multiplex PCR, while TCRdb's copy carries only in-frame clones and drops some. The table lists around 32,000 clones, 90% to 95% of them singletons. The sample was CD4+ T cells from blood. The receptors were sampled from a human donor with juvenile idiopathic arthritis.

V and J are TRBV30 and TRBJ2-2; 7 positions match TRBD2. The length of the CDR3 is 18 residues. Germline-derived CDR1 and CDR2 are GTSNPN and SVGIG (reference sequence). J lost 3 bases, V lost 0 bases, and 13 bases had no gene match. CDR3 bases: TGTGCCTGGAGTGTACGGCGTGGGCTAGCGGAGTACACCGGGGAGCTGTTTTTT. Translating gives CAWSVRRGLAEYTGELFF.

J is TRBJ2-5 and V is TRBV19; no firm D call. Germline V gene sequence: CDR1 LNHDA, CDR2 SQIVND (reference sequence). V lost 7 bases and J lost 4, with 13 bases in between. This CDR3 region has 13 residues. CDR3 loop: CASTHPPLETQYF. In nucleotides, the CDR3 is TGTGCCAGTACACACCCCCCTTTAGAGACCCAGTACTTC.

The chain employs TRBV19 and TRBJ2-7; 11 bases map to TRBD1. This CDR3 is 15 amino acids long. Trimming removed 5 bases from V and 3 bases from J; junction bases left unmatched: 6. The germline gives CDR1 LNHDA, CDR2 SQIVND (reference sequence). CDR3 bases: TGTGCCAGTAGTTCTACGGGACAGGGGGTCTACGAGCAGTACTTC. As protein: CASSSTGQGVYEQYF.

The V and J genes are TRBV6-5 and TRBJ1-2, with a tentative D call TRBD1 (6 bases). CDR1 and CDR2 (germline): MNHEY, SVGAGI. Trimming removed 8 bases from V and 1 base from J, with 17 bases in between. The CDR3 runs to 15 residues. CDR3 nucleotides: TGTGCCAGCGGTATTACAGGGCGGAATAACTATGGCTACACCTTC. Its translation is CASGITGRNNYGYTF.

This chain joins TRBV5-4 and TRBJ1-5; 9 bases map to TRBD1. The V gene's germline CDR1 is SGHNT and CDR2 YYREEE (reference sequence). Unmatched junction bases numbered 9, after V lost 1 base and J lost 4 bases. The CDR3 runs to 17 residues. CDR3 DNA: TGTGCCAGCAGCTTGTATGGGGGAGGACAGGGGAATCAGCCCCAGCATTTT. Its translation: CASSLYGGGQGNQPQHF.

The chain couples TRBV4-1 to TRBJ1-4; 8 bases are shared with TRBD1. Germline V gene data show CDR1 as MGHRA and CDR2 as YSYEKL. This CDR3 contains 19 residues. V shed 0 bases and J 1 base; nucleotides not matched to a gene: 10. The CDR3 region is CASSQDPQGAIQTNEKLFF. For the CDR3, the DNA is TGCGCCAGCAGCCAAGACCCCCAGGGGGCGATTCAAACTAATGAAAAACTGTTTTTT.

The chain combines TRBV25-1 with TRBJ2-3; 7 nucleotides line up with TRBD2. The CDR3 is made up of 17 amino acids. V gave up 3 bases and J gave up 0 bases; unmatched junction bases: 9. Germline lookup yields CDR1 MGHDK and CDR2 SYGVNS. The CDR3 spells CASSDQRGRSSTDTQYF. DNA for the CDR3: TGTGCCAGCAGTGACCAGCGGGGTCGCTCTAGCACAGATACGCAGTATTTT.

The chain is built from TRBV7-3 and TRBJ2-6; perhaps TRBD1 as D (6 bases). Per the germline V gene, CDR1 is SGHTA and CDR2 is FQGTGA. V gave up 5 bases and J gave up 2 bases, with 13 bases separating them. CDR3 size: 16 residues. CDR3 coding DNA: TGTGCCAGCAGCGTTACAGGGAAGACTGGGGCCAACGTCCTGACTTTC. The encoded protein is CASSVTGKTGANVLTF.